This T cell receptor (beta chain) was captured by sequencing in a study of T-cell reconstitution after alpha-beta-depleted transplantation in children. V lost 7 bases and J 0 bases, leaving 9 bases between the germline ends. The CDR3 runs 13 residues. Germline CDR1 reads MGHDK; CDR2 reads SYGVNS. Researchers prepared the TCRbeta library using unique molecular identifiers, the study reports. TCRdb re-derived calls from the PCR reads in MiXCR, one entry per CDR3 protein. The data show approximately 430,000 distinct CDR3 sequences, 15% to 20% seen once. The rearrangement uses TRBV25-1 and TRBJ1-1; D gene uncertain. This TCR was sampled from a boy under two years old who had a stem cell transplant for Wiskott-Aldrich syndrome, so the T cells may come from the graft donor. This material consisted of PBMCs, mostly from graft donor cells, taken 360 days after TCRalphabeta/CD19-depleted stem cell transplant. Written as DNA, the CDR3 is TGTGCCAGCACCGGACTTATGAACACTGAAGCTTTCTTT. The encoded protein is CASTGLMNTEAFF.